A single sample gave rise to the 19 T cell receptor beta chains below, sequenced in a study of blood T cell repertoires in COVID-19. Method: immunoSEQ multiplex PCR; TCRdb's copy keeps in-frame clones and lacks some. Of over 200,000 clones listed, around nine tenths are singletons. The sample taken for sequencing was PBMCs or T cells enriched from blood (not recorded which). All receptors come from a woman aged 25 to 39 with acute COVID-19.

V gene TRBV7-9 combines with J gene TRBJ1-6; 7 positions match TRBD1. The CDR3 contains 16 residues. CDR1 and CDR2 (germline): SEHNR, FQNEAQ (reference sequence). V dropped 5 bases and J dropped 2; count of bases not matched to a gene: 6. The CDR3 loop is CASSGDRAAYNSPLHF. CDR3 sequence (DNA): TGTGCCAGCAGCGGAGACAGGGCGGCCTATAATTCACCCCTCCACTTT.

CDR3 protein: CASSRRTSGGAGELFF. The CDR3 nucleotides read TGTGCCAGCAGCCGAAGGACTAGCGGGGGGGCCGGGGAGCTGTTTTTT. The chain links TRBV5-4 to TRBJ2-2, with TRBD2 identical over 15 bases. Germline assignment: CDR1 SGHNT and CDR2 YYREEE (reference sequence). V lost 4 bases and J lost 6; bases outside the gene matches: 4. CDR3 length equals 16 residues.

The CDR3 sequence is CASSLGAGTGDPGELFF. For the CDR3, the DNA is TGCGCCAGCAGCTTGGGTGCGGGGACAGGGGATCCCGGGGAGCTGTTTTTT. The chain combines TRBV5-1 with TRBJ2-2; 10 bases line up with TRBD1. V dropped 0 bases and J dropped 6; count of bases not matched to a gene: 8. CDR3 size: 17 residues. Germline lookup yields CDR1 SGHRS and CDR2 YFSETQ.

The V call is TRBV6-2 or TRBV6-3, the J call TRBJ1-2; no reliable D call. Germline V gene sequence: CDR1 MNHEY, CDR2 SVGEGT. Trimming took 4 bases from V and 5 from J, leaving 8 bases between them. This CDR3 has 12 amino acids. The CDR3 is CASSLGLYGYTF. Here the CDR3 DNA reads TGTGCCAGCAGTTTAGGACTGTATGGCTACACCTTC.

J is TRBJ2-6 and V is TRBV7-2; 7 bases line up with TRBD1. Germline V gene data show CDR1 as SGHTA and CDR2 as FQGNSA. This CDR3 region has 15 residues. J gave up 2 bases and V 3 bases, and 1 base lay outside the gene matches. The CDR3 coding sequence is TGTGCCAGCAGCTTCCAGGGGGCTGGGGCCAACGTCCTGACTTTC. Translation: CASSFQGAGANVLTF.

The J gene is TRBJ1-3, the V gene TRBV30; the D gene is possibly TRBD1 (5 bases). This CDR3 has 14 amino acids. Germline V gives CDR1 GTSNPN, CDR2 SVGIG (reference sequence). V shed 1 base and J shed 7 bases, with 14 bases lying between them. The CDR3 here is CAWSGESQGNTIYF. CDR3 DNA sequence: TGTGCCTGGAGTGGAGAATCGCAGGGTAACACCATATATTTT.

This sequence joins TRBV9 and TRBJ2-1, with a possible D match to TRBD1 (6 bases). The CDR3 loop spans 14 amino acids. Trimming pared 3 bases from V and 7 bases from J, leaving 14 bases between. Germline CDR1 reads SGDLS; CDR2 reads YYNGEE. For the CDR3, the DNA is TGTGCCAGCAGCGCCGGCAGGGACAAAAATGAGCAGTTCTTC. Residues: CASSAGRDKNEQFF.

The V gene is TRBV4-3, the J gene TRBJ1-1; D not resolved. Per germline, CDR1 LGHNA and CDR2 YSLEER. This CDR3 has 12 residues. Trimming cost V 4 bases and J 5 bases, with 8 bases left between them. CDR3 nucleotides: TGCGCCAGCAGCCTGGAGGGAACTGAAGCTTTCTTT. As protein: CASSLEGTEAFF.

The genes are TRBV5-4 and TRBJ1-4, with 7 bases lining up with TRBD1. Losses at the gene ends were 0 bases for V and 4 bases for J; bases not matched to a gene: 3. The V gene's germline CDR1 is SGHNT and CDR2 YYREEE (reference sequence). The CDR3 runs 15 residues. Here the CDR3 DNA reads TGTGCCAGCAGCTTGGAGGGGGCGAGTAATGAAAAACTGTTTTTT. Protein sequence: CASSLEGASNEKLFF.

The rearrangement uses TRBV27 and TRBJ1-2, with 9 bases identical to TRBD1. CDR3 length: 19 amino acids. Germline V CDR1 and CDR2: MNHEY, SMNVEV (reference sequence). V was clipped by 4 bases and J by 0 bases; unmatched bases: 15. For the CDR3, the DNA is TGTGCCAGCAGTTCCTCTCCCTCCCACAGGGGGCGAACTAACTATGGCTACACCTTC. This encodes CASSSSPSHRGRTNYGYTF.

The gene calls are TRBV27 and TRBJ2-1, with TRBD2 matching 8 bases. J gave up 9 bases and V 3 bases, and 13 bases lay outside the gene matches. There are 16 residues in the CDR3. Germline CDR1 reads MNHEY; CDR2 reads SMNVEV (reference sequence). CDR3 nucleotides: TGTGCCAGCAGTTTCCTTGGCTCCGGGGGGGCCCCTGAGCAGTTCTTC. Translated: CASSFLGSGGAPEQFF.

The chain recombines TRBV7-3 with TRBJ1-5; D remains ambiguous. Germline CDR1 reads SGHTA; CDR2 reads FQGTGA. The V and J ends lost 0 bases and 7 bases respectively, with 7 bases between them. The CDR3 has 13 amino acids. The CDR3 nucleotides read TGTGCCAGCAGCTTAACGACTCTCCAGCCCCAGCATTTT. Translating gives CASSLTTLQPQHF.

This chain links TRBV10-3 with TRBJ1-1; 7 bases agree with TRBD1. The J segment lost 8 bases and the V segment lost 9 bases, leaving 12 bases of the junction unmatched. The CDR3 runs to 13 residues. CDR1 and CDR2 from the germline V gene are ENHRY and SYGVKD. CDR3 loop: CAIGDSLTREAFF. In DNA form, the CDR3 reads TGTGCCATAGGGGACAGTTTAACACGGGAAGCTTTCTTT.

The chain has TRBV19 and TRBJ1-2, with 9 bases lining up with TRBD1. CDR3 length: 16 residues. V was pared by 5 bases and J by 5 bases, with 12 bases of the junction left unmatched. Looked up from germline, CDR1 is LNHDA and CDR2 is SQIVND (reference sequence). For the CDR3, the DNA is TGTGCCAGTAGTCCTCGGGGCCACGGGACAGGGTATGGCTACACCTTC. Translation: CASSPRGHGTGYGYTF.

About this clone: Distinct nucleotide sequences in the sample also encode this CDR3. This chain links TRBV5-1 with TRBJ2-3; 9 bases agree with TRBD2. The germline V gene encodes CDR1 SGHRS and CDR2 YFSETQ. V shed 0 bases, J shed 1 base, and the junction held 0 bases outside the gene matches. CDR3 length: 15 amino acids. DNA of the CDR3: TGCGCCAGCAGCTTGGGACTAGCGGGCACAGATACGCAGTATTTT. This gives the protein CASSLGLAGTDTQYF.

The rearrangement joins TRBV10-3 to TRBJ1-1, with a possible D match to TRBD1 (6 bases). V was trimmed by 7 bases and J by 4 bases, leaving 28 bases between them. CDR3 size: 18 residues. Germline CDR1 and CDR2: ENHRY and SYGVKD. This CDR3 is CAIISTNDRIGGSTEAFF. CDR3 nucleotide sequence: TGTGCCATCATTTCGACCAACGACCGTATAGGGGGATCCACTGAAGCTTTCTTT.

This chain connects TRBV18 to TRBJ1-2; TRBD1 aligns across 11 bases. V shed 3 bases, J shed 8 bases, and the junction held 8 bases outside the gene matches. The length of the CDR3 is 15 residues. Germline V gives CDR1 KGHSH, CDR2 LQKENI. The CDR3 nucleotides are TGTGCCAGCTCACCGGACGGACAGGGGGCGCGCGGCTACACCTTC. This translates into CASSPDGQGARGYTF.

CDR3 region: CASSPASISGGARGEQFF. The CDR3 DNA follows: TGTGCCAGCAGCCCAGCGAGCATTAGCGGGGGGGCCCGAGGTGAGCAGTTCTTC. The rearrangement links TRBV11-3 to TRBJ2-1, with 11 bases lining up with TRBD2. CDR1 is SGHNT, CDR2 YENEEA, per germline. The CDR3 length is 18 residues. V was clipped by 5 bases and J by 9 bases; unmatched bases: 18.

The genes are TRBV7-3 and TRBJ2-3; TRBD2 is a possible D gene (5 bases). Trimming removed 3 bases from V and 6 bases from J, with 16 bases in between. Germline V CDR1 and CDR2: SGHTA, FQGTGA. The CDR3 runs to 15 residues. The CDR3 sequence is CASSLGGGLEDTQYF. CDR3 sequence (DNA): TGTGCCAGCAGCTTGGGTGGCGGGCTTGAGGATACGCAGTATTTT.